These 21 T cell receptor beta chains were all obtained from the same sample, sequenced in a study of T-cell reconstitution after alpha-beta-depleted transplantation in children. Unique molecular identifiers were used to barcode this TCRbeta library. From the PCR reads, TCRdb called clonotypes with MiXCR, one entry per CDR3 protein. The table includes 90,000 to 120,000 distinct CDR3 sequences, almost 6.5% detected once. Sequences were derived from PBMCs, mostly from graft donor cells, sampled 360 days after TCRalphabeta/CD19-depleted stem cell transplant. The source of these receptors is a male patient between 2 and 10 years old who had a stem cell transplant for acute lymphoblastic leukemia, so the T cells may come from the graft donor.

This clonotype was picked up many times. This rearrangement joins TRBV7-9 to TRBJ2-7; 10 nucleotides match TRBD1. The CDR3 has 13 amino acids. V trimming: 6 bases; J trimming: 2 bases; junction bases outside the gene matches: 1. The germline gives CDR1 SEHNR, CDR2 FQNEAQ (reference sequence). CDR3 nucleotides: TGTGCCAGCAGAGGACAGGGGGCCTACGAGCAGTACTTC. Translated: CASRGQGAYEQYF.

In this sample, this clonotype turned up many times. The chain carries TRBV28 and TRBJ2-3, with D unresolved. CDR1 is MDHEN and CDR2 is SYDVKM in the germline V gene. The V end was cut by 1 base, the J end by 4 bases, with 6 bases between. The CDR3 extends over 13 amino acids. The CDR3 region is CASSLSAADTQYF. In nucleotides, the CDR3 is TGTGCCAGCAGTTTATCCGCCGCAGATACGCAGTATTTT. Using reference TRBV28 and TRBJ2-3 for the parts outside the CDR3, the full variable domain is DVKVTQSSRYLVKRTGEKVFLECVQDMDHENMFWYRQDPGLGLRLIYFSYDVKMKEKGDIPEGYSVSREKKERFSLILESASTNQTSMYLCASSLSAADTQYFGPGTRLTVL.

This clonotype was counted many times. V is TRBV12-3 or TRBV12-4 and J is TRBJ2-3; D remains ambiguous. The CDR3 has 14 amino acids. Trimming took off 5 bases at V and 0 bases at J, with 9 bases between the two ends. The CDR3 DNA reads as TGTGCCAGCAGTATGACCCGCAGCACAGATACGCAGTATTTT. Its translation is CASSMTRSTDTQYF.

In this sample, this clonotype turned up many times. This sequence joins TRBV11-2 and TRBJ2-7; D ambiguous. This CDR3 has 13 amino acids. Germline V gene lookup returns CDR1 SGHAT and CDR2 FQNNGV. V gave up 4 bases and J gave up 0 bases, with 7 bases separating them. CDR3 DNA: TGTGCCAGCAGCTATGGGTCCTCCTACGAGCAGTACTTC. Protein product: CASSYGSSYEQYF. Supplemented by reference TRBV11-2 and TRBJ2-7, the full variable domain reads EAGVAQSPRYKIIEKRQSVAFWCNPISGHATLYWYQQILGQGPKLLIQFQNNGVVDDSQLPKDRFSAERLKGVDSTLKIQPAKLEDSAVYLCASSYGSSYEQYFGPGTRLTVT.

The sample holds a few counts of this clonotype. The chain carries TRBV28 and TRBJ1-5; the D is unclear. The V end was cut by 3 bases, the J end by 6 bases, with 6 bases between. Germline CDR1 MDHEN, CDR2 SYDVKM. The CDR3 spans 12 residues. This CDR3 reads CASSLFSQPQHF. In DNA, the CDR3 is TGTGCCAGCAGTTTGTTTAGTCAGCCCCAGCATTTT. Supplemented by reference TRBV28 and TRBJ1-5, the full variable domain reads DVKVTQSSRYLVKRTGEKVFLECVQDMDHENMFWYRQDPGLGLRLIYFSYDVKMKEKGDIPEGYSVSREKKERFSLILESASTNQTSMYLCASSLFSQPQHFGDGTRLSIL.

This chain links TRBV7-6 with TRBJ2-5; maybe TRBD1 (6 bases). V dropped 0 bases and J dropped 5 bases, with 13 bases sitting between them. CDR1 and CDR2 from the germline V gene are SGHVS and FNYEAQ. This CDR3 region has 15 residues. The CDR3 sequence: CASSLADRRWETQYF. CDR3 nucleotides: TGTGCCAGCAGCTTAGCCGACAGGCGTTGGGAGACCCAGTACTTC.

This clonotype was counted between two and nine times. V and J are TRBV28 and TRBJ2-5; TRBD2 agrees at 8 bases. The CDR3 contains 16 residues. Germline CDR1 reads MDHEN; CDR2 reads SYDVKM. The junction had 14 bases not matched to a gene; V was cut back by 8 bases and J by 3 bases. The CDR3 loop is CASGSLKLADKETQYF. The CDR3 nucleotides read TGTGCCAGCGGTTCCCTGAAACTAGCGGACAAAGAGACCCAGTACTTC.

This clonotype was seen ten or more times. V is TRBV29-1 and J is TRBJ2-3; TRBD2 matches 8 bases. Looked up from germline, CDR1 is SQVTM and CDR2 is ANQGSEA. The CDR3 sequence is 14 residues long. Losses at the gene ends were 7 bases for V and 9 bases for J; bases not matched to a gene: 15. The CDR3 here is CSGLTSGSRGTQYF. The CDR3 region has the DNA TGCAGCGGATTAACTAGCGGTTCTAGGGGCACGCAGTATTTT.

This clonotype was detected ten times or more. The V and J genes are TRBV5-8 and TRBJ2-1, with no clear D. V was trimmed by 4 bases and J by 4 bases, leaving 9 bases between them. Germline loops: CDR1 SGHTS, CDR2 YDEGEE. The CDR3 length is 13 residues. The DNA for the CDR3 is TGTGCCAGCAGCCTCGCCATATACAATGAGCAGTTCTTC. Translation: CASSLAIYNEQFF.

This clonotype was seen a handful of times. The rearrangement links TRBV20-1 to TRBJ1-2; 11 bases agree with TRBD1. CDR3 size: 14 residues. Germline CDR1 and CDR2: DFQATT and SNEGSKA (reference sequence). The ends lost 7 bases at V and 5 bases at J; junction bases unmatched: 9. In nucleotides, the CDR3 is TGCAGTGTTCGGGTGGACAGGGGGCTTTATGGCTACACCTTC. Protein: CSVRVDRGLYGYTF.

This clonotype was counted many times. The rearrangement uses TRBV12-3 or TRBV12-4 and TRBJ1-5; 8 positions match TRBD1. The CDR3 loop spans 14 amino acids. The V segment lost 5 bases and the J segment 7 bases; nucleotides outside the gene matches: 7. The CDR3 nucleotides read TGTGCCAGCAGTACAGGGGGGAGAGGGCAGCCCCAGCATTTT. It specifies CASSTGGRGQPQHF.

This clonotype was recorded at least ten times. V and J are TRBV9 and TRBJ1-5; no clear D. V lost 0 bases to trimming and J lost 2 bases, with 6 bases between them. Germline V gene data show CDR1 as SGDLS and CDR2 as YYNGEE. This CDR3 has 14 amino acids. CDR3 in DNA: TGTGCCAGCAGCGTAGAAGGAGGCAATCAGCCCCAGCATTTT. The encoded protein is CASSVEGGNQPQHF.

This clonotype was counted at least ten times. V and J are TRBV7-9 and TRBJ2-3, with 10 bases lining up with TRBD1. The CDR3 loop spans 15 amino acids. Germline-derived CDR1 and CDR2 are SEHNR and FQNEAQ (reference sequence). V shed 3 bases and J 5 bases; nucleotides not matched to a gene: 5. For the CDR3, the DNA is TGTGCCAGCAGCTTCGGACAGGGGGTTATAGATACGCAGTATTTT. Its translation: CASSFGQGVIDTQYF.

The CDR3 spells CASSGASSEQYF. The CDR3 DNA reads as TGTGCCAGCAGCGGAGCTAGCAGCGAGCAGTACTTC. This rearrangement joins TRBV5-5 to TRBJ2-7; maybe TRBD2 (5 bases). The CDR3 has 12 amino acids. The germline V and J ends were trimmed by 4 bases and 6 bases, with 11 bases remaining between them. Germline CDR1 is SGHKS and CDR2 is YYEKEE (reference sequence).

This clonotype was seen many times. The V gene is TRBV2, the J gene TRBJ2-3; TRBD2 aligns across 7 bases. Germline CDR1 is SNHLY and CDR2 is FYNNEI. V gave up 8 bases and J gave up 4 bases; unmatched junction bases: 12. This CDR3 has 15 amino acids. The CDR3 region is CASRKRRGRADTQYF. CDR3 coding DNA: TGTGCCAGCCGGAAAAGGCGGGGGAGGGCAGATACGCAGTATTTT.

Regarding this clonotype: A read error may produce the germline difference seen at one junction end. The chain recombines TRBV20-1 with TRBJ1-1; no firm D call. CDR3 size: 11 residues. Germline V gives CDR1 DFQATT, CDR2 SNEGSKA (reference sequence). The CDR3 DNA follows: TGCAGTGCTAGAGTAGGAAGGAGCTTTCTCTTT. Its protein is CSARVGRSFLF.

The V call is TRBV6-2 or TRBV6-3, the J call TRBJ1-4; D unclear. The CDR3 is made up of 14 amino acids. In germline, CDR1 is MNHEY, CDR2 SVGEGT. V lost 8 bases, J lost 8 bases, and 18 bases lay in between. The CDR3 reads CASGMDLRGEKLFF. The DNA for the CDR3 is TGTGCCAGCGGCATGGACTTACGAGGCGAAAAACTGTTTTTT.

This clonotype has ten or more counts. V gene TRBV5-1 combines with J gene TRBJ2-7; D remains unclear. The V end lost 0 bases, the J end lost 4 bases, and 11 bases lay between the germline ends. CDR3 length: 14 amino acids. Germline assignment: CDR1 SGHRS and CDR2 YFSETQ. CDR3 sequence: CASSLGGVGYEQYF. The CDR3 DNA follows: TGCGCCAGCAGCTTGGGTGGGGTAGGTTACGAGCAGTACTTC.

V is TRBV5-8 and J is TRBJ2-5, with a weak D call TRBD2 (6 bases). The CDR3 contains 16 residues. V lost 2 bases, J lost 4 bases, and 18 bases lay in between. Germline V gives CDR1 SGHTS, CDR2 YDEGEE. In nucleotides, the CDR3 is TGTGCCAGCAGCTTAGGGACGGGGGACGTAAGAGAGACCCAGTACTTC. This codes for CASSLGTGDVRETQYF.

This clonotype is a singleton in its sample. A much larger clonotype is one base distant, so this may be a read error. The chain couples TRBV6-1 to TRBJ2-1; 9 nucleotides align to TRBD2. The CDR3 is made up of 17 amino acids. Germline-derived CDR1 and CDR2 are MNHNS and SASEGT. J lost 3 bases, V lost 6 bases, and 12 bases had no gene match. The CDR3 nucleotides are TGTGCCAGCAGAAGCGACATAGCGGGAGTAGTCTACAATGAGCAGTTCTTC. It codes for CASRSDIAGVVYNEQFF.

This clonotype was detected ten times or more. This sequence joins TRBV2 and TRBJ2-4; 7 positions agree with TRBD1. Germline loops: CDR1 SNHLY, CDR2 FYNNEI. This CDR3 has 12 amino acids. V shed 5 bases and J 8 bases; nucleotides not matched to a gene: 3. The DNA of the CDR3 is TGTGCCAGCAGTCCAGGGGGTCACATTCAGTACTTC. Residues: CASSPGGHIQYF.